The clone carrying this T cell receptor delta chain was detected only a few times. Antigen: not known. The TCRdb protein comes from a much larger clone and disagrees with this DNA's translation at residue 3, likely due to a read error; the protein given here is derived from the DNA. TCRdb re-called the multiplex PCR reads via CATT. The profile shows about 50,000 delta-chain clones, approximately 1.8% of them singletons. The data belong to a study of γδ T cells in repeated Plasmodium falciparum infection. Findings and caveats of the study: One small rural Malian village, predominantly a single ethnic group, supplied the cohort.

The source of this sequence is a pool of human donors (malaria-infected and uninfected, not separated). Material: gamma-delta T cells from blood.

This CDR3 is CARGRLLPLLGIPMYTDKLIF. The CDR3 bases are TGTGCTCGTGGGCGTCTCCTTCCTTTATTGGGGATCCCCATGTACACCGATAAACTCATCTTT. J is TRDJ1 and V is TRDV1; maybe TRDD2 (7 bases). The CDR3 consists of 21 residues. Germline CDR1 is TSWWSYY and CDR2 is QGS.